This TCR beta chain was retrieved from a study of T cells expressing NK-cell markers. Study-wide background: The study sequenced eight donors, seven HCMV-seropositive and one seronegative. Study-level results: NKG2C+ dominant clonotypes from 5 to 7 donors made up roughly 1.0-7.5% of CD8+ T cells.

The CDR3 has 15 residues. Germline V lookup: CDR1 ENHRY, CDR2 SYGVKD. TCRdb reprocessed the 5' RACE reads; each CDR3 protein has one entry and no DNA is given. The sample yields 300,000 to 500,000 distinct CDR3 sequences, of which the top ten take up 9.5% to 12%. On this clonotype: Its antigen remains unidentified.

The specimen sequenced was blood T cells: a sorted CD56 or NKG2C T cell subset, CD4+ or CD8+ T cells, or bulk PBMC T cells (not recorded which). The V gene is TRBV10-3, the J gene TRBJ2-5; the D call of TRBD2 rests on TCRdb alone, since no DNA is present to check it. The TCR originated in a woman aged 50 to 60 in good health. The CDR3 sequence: CAISNRGRAVETQYF.